A single sample gave rise to the 13 T cell receptor beta chains below, sequenced in a study of tissue T cells after allogeneic stem cell transplantation. Time point in this sample: mouse harvest day 14 after allogeneic transplant. Tail vein injection delivered 10^7 T-cell-depleted bone marrow cells and 10^6 splenic CD5+ T cells. Clones were read by immunoSEQ multiplex PCR, and TCRdb kept only the in-frame ones, dropping some. The data hold about 4,000 clones, with approximately 44% observed a single time. The sample taken for sequencing was lymph node tissue. The origin of the receptors is a female BALB/c mouse given C57BL/6 T cells with graft-versus-host disease after an allogeneic hematopoietic cell transplant.

A note on this clone: Gene names denote mouse genes. The read terminates 1 residue ahead of where the CDR3 ends, so the germline J gene completes it. This sequence joins TRBV3 and TRBJ2-5; 10 bases align to TRBD2. This CDR3 comprises 15 residues. Germline CDR1 is SNHLY and CDR2 is FYNGKV (reference sequence). V lost 4 bases to trimming and J lost 5 bases; unmatched junction nucleotides: 6. The sequenced part of the CDR3 DNA is TGTGCCAGCAGCTCCCGGACTGGGGGAGCAGACACCCAGTAC. It is translated as CASSSRTGGADTQY. The complete CDR3 sequence is CASSSRTGGADTQYF.

A remark on this clone: Germline and genes here are mouse. The read is 1 residue too short to cover the CDR3 end, so that end is filled in from the germline J gene. V gene TRBV23 combines with J gene TRBJ2-3; TRBD2 is taken as the D call from the table, unchecked against the DNA. CDR3 length equals 14 residues. CDR1 is KGHTA and CDR2 is FQNQQP in the germline V gene. Here the CDR3 reads CSSSQSPTGETLYF. The sequenced part of the CDR3 DNA is TGCTCCAGCAGTCAATCACCGACTGGGGAAACGCTGTAT.

This clone appeared a few times. Gene names are the mouse ones. CDR3 sequence reads: CASSLEQGNTEVFF. The CDR3 DNA, read in part, is TGTGCCAGCAGCTTAGAACAGGGAAACACAGAAGTCTTC. The chain couples TRBV3 to TRBJ1-1, with TRBD1 as a possible D gene (6 bases). Read coverage stops 1 residue before the CDR3 terminus; the germline J gene supplies the remainder. Germline-derived CDR1 and CDR2 are SNHLY and FYNGKV (reference sequence). The CDR3 loop spans 14 amino acids. V was pared by 1 base and J by 1 base, with 7 bases between. Combining the CDR3 with reference TRBV3 and TRBJ1-1 gives the whole variable domain GPKVLQIPSHQIIDMGQMVTLNCDPVSNHLYFYWYKQILGQQMEFLVNFYNGKVMEKSKLFKDQFSVERPDGSYFTLKIQPTALEDSAVYFCASSLEQGNTEVFFGKGTRLTVV.

A note on this clone: Gene names and germline refer to mouse. The read ends 1 residue early relative to the CDR3; the germline J gene fills the gap. The rearrangement uses TRBV2 and TRBJ1-1, with D perhaps matching TRBD1 (6 bases). Germline-derived CDR1 and CDR2 are LGHNA and YSYQKL. The germline V and J ends were trimmed by 0 bases and 4 bases, with 9 bases remaining between them. This CDR3 has 14 amino acids. The sequenced CDR3 bases are TGTGCCAGCAGCCAAGATGGGGGGGCCACAGAAGTCTTC. It is translated as CASSQDGGATEVF. The whole CDR3 protein reads CASSQDGGATEVFF.

Notes on this clone: Mouse gene names apply. The CDR3 goes on 1 residue after the read ends, and that part is filled in from the germline J gene. The chain carries TRBV3 and TRBJ2-7; TRBD1 matches at 11 bases. The CDR3 totals 14 residues. Germline trimming cut 5 bases from V and 6 bases from J; bases unmatched to any gene: 6. Per germline, CDR1 SNHLY and CDR2 FYNGKV (reference sequence). CDR3 protein: CASSPDRGLGEQYF. The sequenced CDR3 bases are TGTGCCAGCAGCCCGGACAGGGGGCTAGGTGAACAGTAC.

As concerns this clone: Mouse germline and gene names are used. CDR3: CASSLPGQGNTEVFF. CDR3 DNA (partial): TGTGCCAGCAGTCTCCCGGGACAGGGGAACACAGAAGTCTTC. V usage is TRBV26 and J usage is TRBJ1-1, with 9 bases fitting TRBD1. The read is 1 residue too short to cover the CDR3 end, so that end is filled in from the germline J gene. Germline V CDR1 and CDR2: KGHPV, FQNQEV (reference sequence). The CDR3 runs 15 residues. The junction had 3 bases not matched to a gene; V was cut back by 3 bases and J by 1 base.

Note on this clone: The gene names given are mouse names. Sequencing ends 1 residue short of the CDR3 end; the germline J gene provides the rest. The chain combines TRBV24 with TRBJ2-1; D could derive from TRBD1 or TRBD2 (5 bases each). CDR1 and CDR2 from the germline V gene are KGHTA and FRNEEI. The CDR3 spans 14 residues. Trimming cost V 1 base and J 4 bases, with 8 bases left between them. The CDR3 region is CASSLSGGYAEQFF. Partial CDR3 DNA: TGTGCCAGCAGTCTGTCCGGGGGATATGCTGAGCAGTTC.

Concerning this clone: Any gene name here is a mouse gene name. The CDR3 is cut off 1 residue early in the read; its end comes from the germline J gene. The J gene is TRBJ2-5, the V gene TRBV12-1; maybe TRBD1 (5 bases). V was shortened by 0 bases and J by 0 bases, with 9 bases between the two germline ends. Per the germline V gene, CDR1 is SGHSN and CDR2 is HYEKVE. The CDR3 loop spans 15 amino acids. The CDR3 sequence: CASSLEGFNQDTQYF. The part of the CDR3 DNA that was read is TGTGCCAGCTCTCTCGAGGGGTTTAACCAAGACACCCAGTAC.

This clone was counted once. The genes and germline here are from mouse. The read gets to within 1 residue of the CDR3 end, and the germline J gene fills in the rest. This sequence joins TRBV19 and TRBJ2-3, with a possible D match to TRBD1 (5 bases). CDR1 and CDR2 (germline): FNHDT, SITEND (reference sequence). Deletions cut 2 bases from V and 0 bases from J, with 10 bases between. The CDR3 loop spans 15 amino acids. This CDR3 reads CASSIRGVSAETLYF. The sequenced CDR3 bases are TGTGCCAGCAGTATTAGGGGAGTTAGTGCAGAAACGCTGTAT.

This clone was counted a single time. Mouse gene names and germline throughout. The CDR3 goes on 1 residue after the read ends, and that part is filled in from the germline J gene. The V and J genes are TRBV5 and TRBJ2-3; D call uncertain. This CDR3 has 13 amino acids. Germline loops: CDR1 LGHNA, CDR2 YNLKQL (reference sequence). V was clipped by 2 bases and J by 0 bases, with 3 bases between them. CDR3 loop: CASSQISAETLYF. The part of the CDR3 DNA that was read is TGTGCCAGCAGCCAAATTAGTGCAGAAACGCTGTAT.

Remarks on this clone: Each gene name is a mouse one. The read finishes 1 residue shy of the CDR3 end, and the germline J gene is used to complete it. The same CDR3 can be traced to other DNA sequences in this sample. V gene TRBV26 combines with J gene TRBJ2-4, with TRBD1 matching over 9 bases. The CDR3 loop spans 15 amino acids. Unmatched junction bases numbered 4, after V lost 6 bases and J lost 0 bases. The V gene's germline CDR1 is KGHPV and CDR2 FQNQEV (reference sequence). CDR3 residues: CASSVTGGSQNTLYF. The sequenced part of the CDR3 DNA is TGTGCCAGCAGCGTGACAGGGGGTAGTCAAAACACCTTGTAC.

Note on this clone: At one end, the junction sequence differs from germline, possibly due to a read error. The listed genes are named as in mouse. The read stops 1 residue short of the end of the CDR3; the missing end is completed from the germline J gene. The rearrangement links TRBV26 to TRBJ1-1; no reliable D call. The germline CDR1 and CDR2 sequences are KGHPV and FQNQEV (reference sequence). This CDR3 is built from 11 residues. Incomplete CDR3 DNA: TGTGTCAGCAGTCCCGGGACAGAAGTCTTC. It encodes CVSSPGTEVF. In full, the CDR3 reads CVSSPGTEVFF.

By proportion, this clone is medium-sized (0.01 to 0.1%). The gene symbols are mouse symbols. The CDR3 end lies 1 residue beyond the end of the read and is filled in from the germline J gene. This chain joins TRBV2 and TRBJ2-7, with 9 nucleotides matching TRBD2. Trimming at V came to 3 bases and at J to 3 bases, leaving 3 bases not matched to a gene. The CDR3 has 14 residues. Germline-derived CDR1 and CDR2 are LGHNA and YSYQKL. CDR3 amino acids: CASSQATGGYEQYF. The CDR3 bases that were read are TGTGCCAGCAGCCAGGCGACTGGGGGCTATGAACAGTAC.